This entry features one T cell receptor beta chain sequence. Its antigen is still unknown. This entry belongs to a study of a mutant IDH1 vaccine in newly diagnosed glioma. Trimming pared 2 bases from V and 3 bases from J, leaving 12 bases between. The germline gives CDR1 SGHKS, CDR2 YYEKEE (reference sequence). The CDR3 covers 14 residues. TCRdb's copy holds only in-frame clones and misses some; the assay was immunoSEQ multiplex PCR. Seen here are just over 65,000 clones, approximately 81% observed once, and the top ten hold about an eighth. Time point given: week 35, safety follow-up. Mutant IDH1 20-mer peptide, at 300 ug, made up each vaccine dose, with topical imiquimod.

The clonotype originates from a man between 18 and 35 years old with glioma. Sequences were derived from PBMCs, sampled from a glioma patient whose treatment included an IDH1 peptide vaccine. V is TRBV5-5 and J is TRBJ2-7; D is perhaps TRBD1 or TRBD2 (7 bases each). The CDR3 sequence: CASSLPRGGYEQYF. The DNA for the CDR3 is TGTGCCAGCAGCTTACCCAGGGGGGGCTACGAGCAGTACTTC.